The 32 T cell receptor beta chains in this list originate from one sample, sequenced in a study of shared clonotypes between healthy human individuals. Naive CD8 cells lacked CD45RO, underwent positive selection for CCR7 and left out terminally differentiated effector memory CD45RA+ cells. Sequencing was performed with immunoSEQ multiplex PCR; in TCRdb, only in-frame clones are kept and a portion is missing. The table has around 2.1 million clones, just over 90% seen once. What was sequenced was naive CD8+ T cells from PBMCs. Receptors originate from a man younger than 35 in good health. Some clones in this sample may be carry-over from other donors' samples.

This clone was seen a single time. V gene TRBV5-1 combines with J gene TRBJ1-4; possible D gene TRBD1, 6 bases. Per germline, CDR1 SGHRS and CDR2 YFSETQ. V lost 0 bases and J 3 bases, leaving 12 bases between the germline ends. The CDR3 is 16 residues long. CDR3 in amino acids: CASSLGLTGSNEKLFF. The DNA for the CDR3 is TGCGCCAGCAGCTTGGGACTCACAGGGTCTAATGAAAAACTGTTTTTT. The full variable domain, in which reference TRBV5-1 and TRBJ1-4 provide the parts outside the CDR3, is KAGVTQTPRYLIKTRGQQVTLSCSPISGHRSVSWYQQTPGQGLQFLFEYFSETQRNKGNFPGRFSGRQFSNSRSEMNVSTLELGDSALYLCASSLGLTGSNEKLFFGSGTQLSVL.

The rearrangement links TRBV29-1 to TRBJ1-2, with 8 nucleotides matching TRBD1. The CDR3 is made up of 13 amino acids. Germline V CDR1 and CDR2: SQVTM, ANQGSEA. The trim removed 1 base at V and 6 bases at J, leaving 4 bases unmatched. The DNA for the CDR3 is TGCAGCGTTGAAGGACAGGGGAGCGATGGCTACACCTTC. It specifies CSVEGQGSDGYTF. The full variable domain, completed using reference TRBV29-1 and TRBJ1-2, is SAVISQKPSRDICQRGTSLTIQCQVDSQVTMMFWYRQQPGQSLTLIATANQGSEATYESGFVIDKFPISRPNLTFSTLTVSNMSPEDSSIYLCSVEGQGSDGYTFGSGTRLTVV.

With respect to this clone: Other nucleotide sequences in the sample specify the same CDR3. This chain links TRBV2 with TRBJ2-7; TRBD1 is a possible D gene (6 bases). Trimming took 6 bases from V and 2 from J, leaving 8 bases between them. CDR3 length: 12 residues. Germline CDR1 SNHLY, CDR2 FYNNEI. This CDR3 reads CASRDSPYEQYF. CDR3 nucleotides: TGTGCCAGCAGGGACAGCCCCTACGAGCAGTACTTC.

This chain joins TRBV7-9 and TRBJ2-1; 9 nucleotides agree with TRBD1. J gave up 2 bases and V 5 bases, and 7 bases lay outside the gene matches. The CDR3 has 16 amino acids. CDR1 is SEHNR and CDR2 is FQNEAQ in the germline V gene (reference sequence). CDR3 amino acids: CASSPPRDRAYNEQFF. Written as DNA, the CDR3 is TGTGCCAGCAGCCCGCCCCGGGACAGGGCCTACAATGAGCAGTTCTTC.

A word on this clone: This CDR3 is also generated by other DNA sequences in the sample. The chain combines TRBV6-5 with TRBJ1-5; 7 bases fit TRBD1. This CDR3 comprises 14 residues. V shed 2 bases and J 5 bases; nucleotides not matched to a gene: 3. From germline, CDR1 is MNHEY and CDR2 SVGAGI. This CDR3 is CASSYRQGDQPQHF. Written as DNA, the CDR3 is TGTGCCAGCAGTTACCGACAGGGAGATCAGCCCCAGCATTTT.

This rearrangement joins TRBV7-9 to TRBJ1-1, with TRBD1 matching 10 bases. V lost 5 bases, J lost 3 bases, and 6 bases stayed unmatched. Germline-derived CDR1 and CDR2 are SEHNR and FQNEAQ (reference sequence). There are 15 residues in the CDR3. The CDR3 spells CASSPWTGGDTEAFF. The CDR3 DNA sequence: TGTGCCAGCAGCCCCTGGACAGGGGGGGACACTGAAGCTTTCTTT.

The chain couples TRBV28 to TRBJ2-7; the D call may be TRBD1 or TRBD2 (6 bases each). Germline lookup yields CDR1 MDHEN and CDR2 SYDVKM. This CDR3 contains 15 residues. V lost 5 bases, J lost 3 bases, and 17 bases lay in between. The CDR3 loop is CASSVSSGAFYEQYF. CDR3 coding DNA: TGTGCCAGCAGTGTGTCTTCGGGGGCTTTCTACGAGCAGTACTTC.

The chain joins TRBV6-1 to TRBJ1-1; D gene unclear. The CDR3 totals 15 residues. The V gene's germline CDR1 is MNHNS and CDR2 SASEGT. V lost 7 bases and J 0 bases, leaving 15 bases between the germline ends. The CDR3 sequence is CASTFAGDMNTEAFF. The CDR3 bases are TGTGCCAGCACCTTCGCGGGAGACATGAACACTGAAGCTTTCTTT.

With respect to this clone: This CDR3 is also generated by other DNA sequences in the sample. The J gene is TRBJ1-1, the V gene TRBV28, with D possibly being TRBD1 (6 bases). V was trimmed by 4 bases and J by 1 base, leaving 10 bases between them. The CDR3 runs to 14 residues. CDR1 is MDHEN, CDR2 SYDVKM, per germline. CDR3: CASSSRTANTEAFF. The CDR3 bases are TGTGCCAGCAGTTCCCGGACAGCGAACACTGAAGCTTTCTTT.

The chain links TRBV2 to TRBJ1-5, with D unclear. This CDR3 is built from 13 residues. Germline values: CDR1 SNHLY, CDR2 FYNNEI. V was cut by 6 bases and J by 5 bases, with 11 bases left in between. The CDR3 here is CASRPQSDQPQHF. As DNA, the CDR3 is TGTGCCAGCAGGCCCCAGAGTGATCAGCCCCAGCATTTT. Supplemented by reference TRBV2 and TRBJ1-5, the full variable domain reads EPEVTQTPSHQVTQMGQEVILRCVPISNHLYFYWYRQILGQKVEFLVSFYNNEISEKSEIFDDQFSVERPDGSNFTLKIRSTKLEDSAMYFCASRPQSDQPQHFGDGTRLSIL.

This chain joins TRBV7-9 and TRBJ1-1, with a tentative D call TRBD1 (6 bases). V was trimmed by 5 bases and J by 2 bases, leaving 15 bases between them. The CDR3 totals 15 residues. In germline, CDR1 is SEHNR, CDR2 FQNEAQ (reference sequence). The CDR3 reads CASSHPRQENTEAFF. The CDR3 coding sequence is TGTGCCAGCAGCCATCCCCGACAGGAAAACACTGAAGCTTTCTTT.

The rearrangement uses TRBV19 and TRBJ1-2; 10 bases line up with TRBD1. This CDR3 contains 17 residues. CDR1 is LNHDA and CDR2 is SQIVND in the germline V gene (reference sequence). The ends lost 7 bases at V and 0 bases at J; junction bases unmatched: 11. The CDR3 DNA reads as TGTGCCAGTACCCAGGGACAGGGGACGGTCACTAACTATGGCTACACCTTC. This sequence encodes CASTQGQGTVTNYGYTF.

The J gene is TRBJ2-7, the V gene TRBV6-5; D gene uncertain. The germline gives CDR1 MNHEY, CDR2 SVGAGI. This CDR3 is 14 amino acids long. The ends were cut back, 2 bases at V and 6 bases at J, with 14 bases in the middle. The CDR3 spells CASSYGVVIGEQYF. As DNA, the CDR3 is TGTGCCAGCAGTTACGGGGTCGTTATCGGCGAGCAGTACTTC.

Of note for this clone: This sample also contains other DNA sequences that code for the same CDR3. The gene calls are TRBV7-9 and TRBJ2-3, with 10 bases identical to TRBD1. With 5 bases clipped from V and 4 bases from J, the junction kept 3 bases outside the gene matches. The CDR3 spans 14 residues. The V gene's germline CDR1 is SEHNR and CDR2 FQNEAQ (reference sequence). The CDR3 DNA reads as TGTGCCAGCAGCCGAGGACAGGGGGCAGATACGCAGTATTTT. It specifies CASSRGQGADTQYF.

On this clone itself: Additional DNA sequences in this sample encode the identical CDR3. This chain connects TRBV9 to TRBJ1-5; D perhaps matches TRBD1 (5 bases). Germline V gives CDR1 SGDLS, CDR2 YYNGEE. The CDR3 spans 14 residues. With 2 bases removed from V and 2 bases from J, the gap between germline ends came to 8 bases. In DNA form, the CDR3 reads TGTGCCAGCAGCGTTGGACACGGCAATCAGCCCCAGCATTTT. Translated, it gives CASSVGHGNQPQHF.

About this clone itself: Distinct nucleotide sequences in the sample also encode this CDR3. The gene calls are TRBV7-9 and TRBJ2-3; 9 bases align to TRBD2. CDR1 and CDR2 (germline): SEHNR, FQNEAQ (reference sequence). CDR3 size: 15 residues. The V and J ends lost 1 base and 4 bases, in that order; junction bases with no gene match: 3. CDR3 residues: CASSLGAGGADTQYF. The CDR3 DNA reads TGTGCCAGCAGCTTAGGCGCGGGGGGGGCAGATACGCAGTATTTT.

The rearrangement joins TRBV11-2 to TRBJ2-7; D is uncertain. The germline V gene has CDR1 SGHAT and CDR2 FQNNGV. This CDR3 has 11 amino acids. The germline V and J ends were trimmed by 10 bases and 0 bases, with 7 bases remaining between them. CDR3 coding DNA: TGTGCCACTCGGGTCTCCTACGAGCAGTACTTC. Amino acid sequence: CATRVSYEQYF.

The V call is TRBV13, the J call TRBJ1-2; 8 bases match TRBD1. CDR3 size: 15 residues. The ends lost 0 bases at V and 5 bases at J; junction bases unmatched: 5. CDR1 is PRHDT, CDR2 FYEKMQ, per germline (reference sequence). CDR3: CASSLGDRVSYGYTF. CDR3 sequence (DNA): TGTGCCAGCAGCTTAGGGGACAGGGTCTCATATGGCTACACCTTC.

The chain couples TRBV4-1 to TRBJ1-4, with D perhaps matching TRBD1 (5 bases). Per germline, CDR1 MGHRA and CDR2 YSYEKL. The CDR3 totals 14 residues. Trimming cost V 4 bases and J 5 bases, with 11 bases left between them. In DNA, the CDR3 is TGCGCCAGCAGCCCGGGACCGATGAATGAAAAACTGTTTTTT. It specifies CASSPGPMNEKLFF.

V is TRBV18 and J is TRBJ1-2; D might be TRBD1 (5 bases). Trimming pared 2 bases from V and 3 bases from J, leaving 31 bases between. Germline V gene lookup returns CDR1 KGHSH and CDR2 LQKENI. CDR3 length: 21 amino acids. The CDR3 region is CASSPGGTTSTGLWGHYGYTF. CDR3 nucleotides: TGTGCCAGCTCACCAGGAGGTACCACCTCCACCGGGTTGTGGGGACACTATGGCTACACCTTC.

V is TRBV13 and J is TRBJ2-5; 7 nucleotides line up with TRBD2. CDR1 and CDR2 (germline): PRHDT, FYEKMQ (reference sequence). The V gene end was trimmed by 3 bases and the J gene end by 5 bases; junction bases not matched to a gene: 6. CDR3 size: 14 residues. The CDR3 region has the DNA TGTGCCAGCAGCTTTAAAGGAGCGGGGGAGACCCAGTACTTC. Encoded protein: CASSFKGAGETQYF.

The chain links TRBV10-2 to TRBJ1-2; 7 positions agree with TRBD1. This CDR3 contains 14 residues. In germline, CDR1 is WSHSY, CDR2 SAAADI. J gave up 5 bases and V 4 bases, and 7 bases lay outside the gene matches. CDR3 sequence: CASSGQGDLYGYTF. As DNA, the CDR3 is TGCGCCAGCAGTGGACAGGGAGATCTGTATGGCTACACCTTC.

This chain uses TRBV4-1 with TRBJ2-7; 8 bases are a match to TRBD2. Germline CDR1 MGHRA, CDR2 YSYEKL. The CDR3 totals 16 residues. V was clipped by 0 bases and J by 3 bases; unmatched bases: 7. The CDR3 DNA sequence: TGCGCCAGCAGCCAAGAGACGGGACTAGGGTACTACGAGCAGTACTTC. This encodes CASSQETGLGYYEQYF.

The rearrangement joins TRBV21-1 to TRBJ1-1. TRBV21-1 is a listed pseudogene. The CDR3 has 15 amino acids. CDR3 in amino acids: CASSKEGRGNTEAFF. CDR3 sequence (DNA): TGTGCCAGCAGCAAAGAAGGGAGAGGGAACACTGAAGCTTTCTTT.

This clone occurred once. The J gene is TRBJ2-7, the V gene TRBV27; 7 bases agree with TRBD2. Germline V CDR1 and CDR2: MNHEY, SMNVEV (reference sequence). The CDR3 sequence is 12 residues long. V shed 7 bases, J shed 6 bases, and the junction held 6 bases outside the gene matches. In nucleotides, the CDR3 is TGTGCCAGCACCCAGGGAGGGCGCGAGCAGTACTTC. This translates into CASTQGGREQYF.

This chain joins TRBV7-8 and TRBJ2-1; 10 nucleotides agree with TRBD2. Germline V gene data show CDR1 as SGHVS and CDR2 as FQNEAQ. The CDR3 extends over 16 amino acids. V dropped 1 base and J dropped 6; count of bases not matched to a gene: 6. As DNA, the CDR3 is TGTGCCAGCAGCTTAGTTCCGGGACTAGCGTTCAATGAGCAGTTCTTC. This sequence encodes CASSLVPGLAFNEQFF.

This clone was seen only a few times. The genes are TRBV29-1 and TRBJ1-1; D is possibly TRBD1 (6 bases). This CDR3 comprises 13 residues. Trimming took off 4 bases at V and 4 bases at J, with 13 bases between the two ends. Germline CDR1 and CDR2: SQVTM and ANQGSEA. CDR3: CSVGGGGGTEAFF. The CDR3 nucleotides are TGCAGCGTTGGAGGGGGAGGAGGCACTGAAGCTTTCTTT. Complete variable domain (other parts from reference TRBV29-1 and TRBJ1-1): SAVISQKPSRDICQRGTSLTIQCQVDSQVTMMFWYRQQPGQSLTLIATANQGSEATYESGFVIDKFPISRPNLTFSTLTVSNMSPEDSSIYLCSVGGGGGTEAFFGQGTRLTVV.

The rearrangement joins TRBV27 to TRBJ2-7; TRBD2 matches 10 bases. Germline assignment: CDR1 MNHEY and CDR2 SMNVEV (reference sequence). The CDR3 length is 13 residues. Trimming removed 6 bases from V and 3 bases from J; junction bases left unmatched: 2. The CDR3 DNA reads TGTGCCAGCAGGCGGACTAGCGGCTACGAGCAGTACTTC. It is translated as CASRRTSGYEQYF.

The V call is TRBV25-1, the J call TRBJ2-5, with 8 bases matching TRBD1. Judging by the DNA end, TRBJ2-7 fits better; the J call may be wrong. Germline CDR1 reads MGHDK; CDR2 reads SYGVNS. CDR3 length equals 17 residues. The CDR3 region is CASSGQGRSFFSYEQYF. CDR3 DNA sequence: TGTGCCAGCAGTGGACAGGGGCGCTCATTTTTCTCCTACGAGCAGTACTTC.

CDR3 nucleotides: TGTGCCAGCAGTCCCTACCGACGAAACACTGAAGCTTTCTTT. Translated, it gives CASSPYRRNTEAFF. This sequence joins TRBV6-6 and TRBJ1-1; D uncertain. V was cut by 5 bases and J by 2 bases, with 12 bases left in between. CDR1 MNHNY and CDR2 SVGAGI come from the germline V gene (reference sequence). The CDR3 length is 14 residues.

With regard to this clone: Other nucleotide sequences from this sample produce the same CDR3. The genes are TRBV19 and TRBJ1-2; D is possibly TRBD1 (6 bases). CDR3 length: 15 amino acids. The germline gives CDR1 LNHDA, CDR2 SQIVND (reference sequence). The V end lost 1 base, the J end lost 5 bases, and 14 bases lay between the germline ends. The CDR3 DNA follows: TGTGCCAGTAGTATAGGTGAGGGGGTCGGTTATGGCTACACCTTC. This gives the protein CASSIGEGVGYGYTF.

The chain has TRBV27 and TRBJ2-5; D may be TRBD2 (5 bases). This CDR3 is built from 14 residues. The germline V gene has CDR1 MNHEY and CDR2 SMNVEV (reference sequence). V lost 5 bases, J lost 5 bases, and 15 bases lay in between. The CDR3 DNA reads as TGTGCCAGCAGTCCCCGTAGAGCGGTTGAGACCCAGTACTTC. It codes for CASSPRRAVETQYF.